Listed below are T cell receptor beta chains from one sample, sequenced in a study of vaccination and CD4 T cells after COVID-19. Their antigens are not known. TCRdb reprocessed the PCR reads with MiXCR, giving one entry per CDR3 protein. The sample shows approximately 18,000 distinct CDR3 sequences, more than 40% of them seen only once. The sequenced material came from CD4+ T cells from blood, cultured in vitro. These receptors all come from a human donor who had recovered from COVID-19. The conserved cysteine and the conserved F or W are not part of the CDR3 here. The order of the fields is V gene, J gene, clone size, CDR3 protein. For some rows the clone size is stated as once, few or many, or as a class when expanded; others skip it.

v_call: TRBV6-1
j_call: TRBJ1-6
clone_size: -
cdr3_aa: ASSEFDGTPLH

v_call: TRBV7-8
j_call: TRBJ1-6
clone_size: few
cdr3_aa: ASSLPTGDDSPLH

v_call: TRBV5-1
j_call: TRBJ1-2
clone_size: -
cdr3_aa: ASSLAGQGAYGYT

v_call: TRBV6-1
j_call: TRBJ2-7
clone_size: few
cdr3_aa: ASKTGRFYEQY

v_call: TRBV20-1
j_call: TRBJ2-5
clone_size: -
cdr3_aa: SARGRDVMETQY

v_call: TRBV20-1
j_call: TRBJ2-5
clone_size: -
cdr3_aa: SAMGQGAPWETQY

v_call: TRBV10-3
j_call: TRBJ1-1
clone_size: few
cdr3_aa: AISQSDQGAAEAF

v_call: TRBV7-9
j_call: TRBJ2-7
clone_size: -
cdr3_aa: ASSPSTRSSYEQY

v_call: TRBV19
j_call: TRBJ1-5
clone_size: -
cdr3_aa: ASSIKGQGVQSFQPQH

v_call: TRBV30
j_call: TRBJ1-6
clone_size: -
cdr3_aa: AWSAQGGSPLH

v_call: TRBV20-1
j_call: TRBJ1-2
clone_size: -
cdr3_aa: SASYWSHGYT

v_call: TRBV20-1
j_call: TRBJ2-1
clone_size: few
cdr3_aa: SASSLAGGKRSNEQF

v_call: TRBV2
j_call: TRBJ2-2
clone_size: few
cdr3_aa: ASSERPAGGELF

v_call: TRBV6-2/TRBV6-3
j_call: TRBJ1-2
clone_size: -
cdr3_aa: ASTPGGYGYT

v_call: TRBV20-1
j_call: TRBJ2-3
clone_size: few
cdr3_aa: SAPLAGGADTQY

v_call: TRBV6-2/TRBV6-3
j_call: TRBJ2-7
clone_size: -
cdr3_aa: ASSQPGQAEYEQY

v_call: TRBV7-9
j_call: TRBJ1-6
clone_size: few
cdr3_aa: ASSSTGVGSPLH

v_call: TRBV7-2
j_call: TRBJ1-5
clone_size: few
cdr3_aa: ASSLNGVNQPQH

v_call: TRBV12-3/TRBV12-4
j_call: TRBJ1-1
clone_size: -
cdr3_aa: ASMGDTDEAF

v_call: TRBV18
j_call: TRBJ1-2
clone_size: -
cdr3_aa: ASSPDDNPNYGYT

v_call: TRBV27
j_call: TRBJ2-7
clone_size: -
cdr3_aa: ASSHTTRGRSYEQY

v_call: TRBV6-2/TRBV6-3
j_call: TRBJ1-4
clone_size: -
cdr3_aa: ASSSAAGSGKLF

v_call: TRBV11-3
j_call: TRBJ2-2
clone_size: few
cdr3_aa: ASSLLAGVNTGELF

v_call: TRBV7-2
j_call: TRBJ2-1
clone_size: -
cdr3_aa: ASSLSLSNEQF

v_call: TRBV6-1
j_call: TRBJ2-5
clone_size: -
cdr3_aa: ASSELGETQY

v_call: TRBV30
j_call: TRBJ1-2
clone_size: few
cdr3_aa: ASTLTGAGYGYT

v_call: TRBV12-3/TRBV12-4
j_call: TRBJ1-1
clone_size: -
cdr3_aa: ASTQRGAIEAF

v_call: TRBV20-1
j_call: TRBJ1-6
clone_size: -
cdr3_aa: SARRLGQGDSPLH

v_call: TRBV19
j_call: TRBJ1-2
clone_size: few
cdr3_aa: ASSIERGRYT

v_call: TRBV4-1
j_call: TRBJ1-2
clone_size: -
cdr3_aa: ASSETPAALGYT

v_call: TRBV6-1
j_call: TRBJ1-2
clone_size: -
cdr3_aa: DSSPLTGSYGYT

v_call: TRBV20-1
j_call: TRBJ2-1
clone_size: -
cdr3_aa: SARHWRSYNEQF

v_call: TRBV25-1
j_call: TRBJ1-1
clone_size: -
cdr3_aa: ASSRGTEAF